This passage covers 27 T cell receptor beta chains from one sample sequenced in a study of blood T cell repertoires in COVID-19 (TCRdb year 2020). Libraries were constructed by the immunoSEQ multiplex PCR assay. The clones in this table, taken by TCRdb from immuneACCESS, are in-frame only. Not every clone is retained; where verified, under half of the shortfall comes from an unresolved V gene, and the cause of the rest is unknown. Here the sample has around 270,000 clones; around 88% occur a single time. Approximately 2% of the sample goes to the ten largest clones. Sequenced material: peripheral blood. The receptors shown here come from a young man with active or convalescent COVID-19.

CDR3 in amino acids: CASSTPGLGAYEQYF. The CDR3 nucleotides are TGTGCCAGCAGCACGCCAGGACTAGGGGCCTACGAGCAGTACTTC. The V and J genes are TRBV3-1 (or the pseudogene TRBV3-2) and TRBJ2-7, with TRBD2 matching 7 bases. The CDR3 runs 15 residues. J gave up 2 bases and V 5 bases, and 9 bases lay outside the gene matches. The germline gives CDR1 LGHDT, CDR2 YNNKEL (reference sequence).

The chain has TRBV4-1 and TRBJ1-5; D uncertain. V lost 0 bases to trimming and J lost 1 base, with 10 bases between them. CDR3 length: 16 amino acids. The germline CDR1 and CDR2 sequences are MGHRA and YSYEKL. CDR3 region: CASSQDGEYSNQPQHF. For the CDR3, the DNA is TGCGCCAGCAGCCAAGACGGAGAGTACAGCAATCAGCCCCAGCATTTT.

The chain carries TRBV27 and TRBJ1-5, with D possibly matching TRBD1 (6 bases). The CDR3 has 14 amino acids. CDR1 and CDR2 from the germline V gene are MNHEY and SMNVEV (reference sequence). With 9 bases removed from V and 0 bases from J, the gap between germline ends came to 12 bases. The CDR3 here is CASGTPYSNQPQHF. For the CDR3, the DNA is TGTGCCAGTGGGACACCCTATAGCAATCAGCCCCAGCATTTT.

The chain links TRBV19 to TRBJ2-5, with 8 positions matching TRBD2. The CDR3 runs 16 residues. Germline CDR1 and CDR2: LNHDA and SQIVND (reference sequence). With V trimmed by 3 bases and J by 3 bases, 9 bases remained unmatched. The CDR3 nucleotides are TGTGCCAGTAGTATGCTCAGCGGGGGACCCAAAGAGACCCAGTACTTC. Its protein product is CASSMLSGGPKETQYF. Full variable domain (remainder filled in from reference TRBV19 and TRBJ2-5): DGGITQSPKYLFRKEGQNVTLSCEQNLNHDAMYWYRQDPGQGLRLIYYSQIVNDFQKGDIAEGYSVSREKKESFPLTVTSAQKNPTAFYLCASSMLSGGPKETQYFGPGTRLLVL.

DNA for the CDR3: TGTGCCAGCAGCCAAGATTTGAGTTTGTCTAACTATGGCTACACCTTC. This encodes CASSQDLSLSNYGYTF. The chain uses TRBV3-1 (or the pseudogene TRBV3-2) and TRBJ1-2; D gene unclear. The CDR3 is made up of 16 amino acids. Germline values: CDR1 LGHDT, CDR2 YNNKEL (reference sequence). The V end was cut by 0 bases, the J end by 0 bases, with 11 bases between.

The chain carries TRBV9 and TRBJ2-7; TRBD1 agrees at 9 bases. V gave up 0 bases and J gave up 4 bases; unmatched junction bases: 2. The CDR3 runs to 14 residues. CDR1 is SGDLS, CDR2 YYNGEE, per germline. The CDR3 here is CASSVAGQGYEQYF. The DNA for the CDR3 is TGTGCCAGCAGCGTAGCCGGACAGGGGTACGAGCAGTACTTC.

The chain joins TRBV2 to TRBJ1-5; D is unresolved. The germline V gene encodes CDR1 SNHLY and CDR2 FYNNEI. V was clipped by 5 bases and J by 3 bases, with 14 bases between them. The CDR3 sequence is 15 residues long. The CDR3 region is CASSTEGGHNQPQHF. The CDR3 nucleotides are TGTGCCAGCAGTACCGAAGGAGGGCACAATCAGCCCCAGCATTTT.

The rearrangement uses TRBV18 and TRBJ1-2; TRBD1 matches at 7 bases. The V and J ends lost 3 bases and 5 bases, in that order; junction bases with no gene match: 6. This CDR3 spans 14 amino acids. The V gene's germline CDR1 is KGHSH and CDR2 LQKENI. CDR3: CASSPGQVFYGYTF. As DNA, the CDR3 is TGTGCCAGCTCACCCGGACAGGTATTTTATGGCTACACCTTC.

The chain is built from TRBV9 and TRBJ1-1; D possibly corresponds to TRBD1 (5 bases). This CDR3 contains 14 residues. The V and J ends lost 0 bases and 1 base respectively, with 7 bases between them. Germline CDR1 is SGDLS and CDR2 is YYNGEE. The CDR3 DNA sequence: TGTGCCAGCAGCGTAGTGGGGCAGAACACTGAAGCTTTCTTT. Protein product: CASSVVGQNTEAFF. Drawing the rest from reference TRBV9 and TRBJ1-1, the complete variable domain is DSGVTQTPKHLITATGQRVTLRCSPRSGDLSVYWYQQSLDQGLQFLIQYYNGEERAKGNILERFSAQQFPDLHSELNLSSLELGDSALYFCASSVVGQNTEAFFGQGTRLTVV.

This chain's CDR3 is CASSPRKLAGNTGELFF. In DNA form, the CDR3 reads TGTGCCAGCTCACCACGAAAACTAGCGGGGAACACCGGGGAGCTGTTTTTT. The chain is built from TRBV18 and TRBJ2-2; 9 bases match TRBD2. Germline-derived CDR1 and CDR2 are KGHSH and LQKENI. This CDR3 contains 17 residues. After removal of 1 base from V and 1 base from J, the junction contained 4 bases not matched to a gene.

J is TRBJ2-2 and V is TRBV11-2; the match to TRBD1 covers 8 bases. Germline values: CDR1 SGHAT, CDR2 FQNNGV. The CDR3 length is 16 residues. Losses at the gene ends were 7 bases for V and 6 bases for J; bases not matched to a gene: 13. The chain's CDR3 is CASTPEDRELPGELFF. DNA of the CDR3: TGTGCCAGCACGCCCGAGGACAGGGAACTCCCCGGGGAGCTGTTTTTT.

The gene calls are TRBV25-1 and TRBJ2-7; tentatively, D is TRBD1 (5 bases). Trimming took 1 base from V and 5 from J, leaving 12 bases between them. Germline V gene lookup returns CDR1 MGHDK and CDR2 SYGVNS. There are 14 residues in the CDR3. The CDR3: CASSEWWGHHEQYF. CDR3 nucleotides: TGTGCCAGCAGTGAATGGTGGGGCCACCACGAGCAGTACTTC.

The chain joins TRBV2 to TRBJ2-2; TRBD2 aligns across 7 bases. Looked up from germline, CDR1 is SNHLY and CDR2 is FYNNEI. The V and J ends lost 8 bases and 1 base, in that order; junction bases with no gene match: 10. The CDR3 is 16 residues long. In DNA form, the CDR3 reads TGTGCCAGCCAGCGGGACTCACAATTGAACACCGGGGAGCTGTTTTTT. Translating it yields CASQRDSQLNTGELFF.

This rearrangement joins TRBV6-5 to TRBJ2-3; D is uncertain. Trimming took off 5 bases at V and 2 bases at J, with 8 bases between the two ends. Germline V gives CDR1 MNHEY, CDR2 SVGAGI. The CDR3 runs to 13 residues. Written as DNA, the CDR3 is TGTGCCAGCAGTACCACTAACACAGATACGCAGTATTTT. Amino acids: CASSTTNTDTQYF.

J is TRBJ1-6 and V is TRBV7-9, with 9 nucleotides matching TRBD1. Germline trimming cut 5 bases from V and 4 bases from J; bases unmatched to any gene: 3. Germline V gene lookup returns CDR1 SEHNR and CDR2 FQNEAQ (reference sequence). This CDR3 comprises 15 residues. The CDR3 DNA reads as TGTGCCAGCAGCCCGGACAGGGGATATAATTCACCCCTCCACTTT. It encodes CASSPDRGYNSPLHF. Looking up the rest from reference TRBV7-9 and TRBJ1-6 gives the full variable domain: DTGVSQNPRHKITKRGQNVTFRCDPISEHNRLYWYRQTLGQGPEFLTYFQNEAQLEKSRLLSDRFSAERPKGSFSTLEIQRTEQGDSAMYLCASSPDRGYNSPLHFGNGTRLTVT.

The gene calls are TRBV3-1 (or the pseudogene TRBV3-2) and TRBJ2-5; 11 bases align to TRBD2. V gave up 0 bases and J gave up 5 bases; unmatched junction bases: 2. Germline V gives CDR1 LGHDT, CDR2 YNNKEL (reference sequence). The CDR3 loop spans 15 amino acids. CDR3 in amino acids: CASSQDSGGVETQYF. The DNA of the CDR3 is TGTGCCAGCAGCCAAGATAGCGGGGGGGTGGAGACCCAGTACTTC.

The rearrangement joins TRBV6-5 to TRBJ1-5, with TRBD1 as a possible D gene (5 bases). Trimming removed 6 bases at V and 1 base at J, with 13 bases between. Germline V gene data show CDR1 as MNHEY and CDR2 as SVGAGI. The CDR3 runs to 15 residues. The CDR3 DNA sequence: TGTGCCAGCAGCCCCCGGACAACGAGCAATCAGCCCCAGCATTTT. Translation gives CASSPRTTSNQPQHF.

The chain combines TRBV12-3 or TRBV12-4 with TRBJ2-7, with a tentative D call TRBD2 (5 bases). The V and J ends lost 1 base and 4 bases respectively, with 5 bases between them. This CDR3 spans 12 amino acids. CDR3 in amino acids: CASSLGRYEQYF. CDR3 nucleotides: TGTGCCAGCAGTTTAGGGAGGTACGAGCAGTACTTC.

This sequence joins TRBV4-1 and TRBJ1-6, with 11 bases identical to TRBD1. V lost 0 bases to trimming and J lost 7 bases; unmatched junction nucleotides: 5. Germline V CDR1 and CDR2: MGHRA, YSYEKL. This CDR3 region has 17 residues. The CDR3 DNA reads as TGCGCCAGCAGCCAAGACGGACAGGGGGCGCGGAATTCACCCCTCCACTTT. Encoded protein: CASSQDGQGARNSPLHF.

This chain's CDR3 is CAWGIIRDRGYSRTNEKLFF. CDR3 DNA sequence: TGTGCCTGGGGAATTATCCGGGACAGGGGATATTCGAGAACTAATGAAAAACTGTTTTTT. The chain joins TRBV30 to TRBJ1-4, with 10 bases that match TRBD1. The CDR3 sequence is 20 residues long. Germline V CDR1 and CDR2: GTSNPN, SVGIG (reference sequence). The trim removed 5 bases at V and 1 base at J, leaving 19 bases unmatched. The whole variable domain, filled in from reference TRBV30 and TRBJ1-4, reads SQTIHQWPATLVQPVGSPLSLECTVEGTSNPNLYWYRQAAGRGLQLLFYSVGIGQISSEVPQNLSASRPQDRQFILSSKKLLLSDSGFYLCAWGIIRDRGYSRTNEKLFFGSGTQLSVL.

V gene TRBV14 combines with J gene TRBJ2-4, with TRBD1 matching over 7 bases. The CDR3 is made up of 18 amino acids. Per the germline V gene, CDR1 is SGHDN and CDR2 is FVKESK. V was clipped by 9 bases and J by 3 bases; unmatched bases: 20. CDR3 sequence (DNA): TGTGCCAGAACAACAGGGGCGGTTTCTGGGCTTGGCAAAAACATTCAGTACTTC. This gives the protein CARTTGAVSGLGKNIQYF. Drawing the rest from reference TRBV14 and TRBJ2-4, the complete variable domain is EAGVTQFPSHSVIEKGQTVTLRCDPISGHDNLYWYRRVMGKEIKFLLHFVKESKQDESGMPNNRFLAERTGGTYSTLKVQPAELEDSGVYFCARTTGAVSGLGKNIQYFGAGTRLSVL.

The V call is TRBV5-8, the J call TRBJ2-1; 9 nucleotides match TRBD1. Trimming took 2 bases from V and 7 from J; bases not matched to a gene: 10. The CDR3 has 16 residues. Germline CDR1 and CDR2: SGHTS and YDEGEE. Here the CDR3 DNA reads TGTGCCAGCAGCTTAGAAACAGGGGGCGTATGGAATGAGCAGTTCTTC. Translated, it gives CASSLETGGVWNEQFF.

This sequence joins TRBV25-1 and TRBJ2-3, with a tentative D call TRBD2 (5 bases). Germline V lookup: CDR1 MGHDK, CDR2 SYGVNS. This CDR3 has 15 amino acids. Trimming pared 2 bases from V and 6 bases from J, leaving 15 bases between. DNA for the CDR3: TGTGCCAGCAGTGAACCCGAAAAGCCGGGGGATACGCAGTATTTT. Its translation: CASSEPEKPGDTQYF.

This chain joins TRBV19 and TRBJ1-2; D is ambiguous. Germline loops: CDR1 LNHDA, CDR2 SQIVND (reference sequence). Trimming removed 3 bases at V and 4 bases at J, with 18 bases between. This CDR3 spans 16 amino acids. The CDR3 DNA reads as TGTGCCAGTAGTATTCCCTGGACTCACGAACTCTATGGCTACACCTTC. Protein: CASSIPWTHELYGYTF.

V is TRBV7-3 and J is TRBJ2-2, with 11 nucleotides matching TRBD2. The V gene end was trimmed by 2 bases and the J gene end by 11 bases; junction bases not matched to a gene: 10. Per the germline V gene, CDR1 is SGHTA and CDR2 is FQGTGA. This CDR3 contains 16 residues. Here the CDR3 DNA reads TGTGCCAGCAGCTTAGGCCTAGCGGGGGGCGTGAGTGAGCTGTTTTTT. Its translation is CASSLGLAGGVSELFF.

The genes are TRBV19 and TRBJ2-7, with a weak D call TRBD2 (6 bases). This CDR3 has 16 residues. Trimming took 6 bases from V and 3 from J, leaving 21 bases between them. Germline assignment: CDR1 LNHDA and CDR2 SQIVND (reference sequence). CDR3 region: CASSPTGSKDYYEQYF. CDR3 DNA: TGTGCCAGTAGCCCCACGGGCAGCAAGGACTACTACGAGCAGTACTTC.

In DNA form, the CDR3 reads TGTGCCAGCAGCGTATCCGGGAACTCTGGAAACACCATATATTTT. This gives the protein CASSVSGNSGNTIYF. J is TRBJ1-3 and V is TRBV9, with D unclear. The germline CDR1 and CDR2 sequences are SGDLS and YYNGEE. V gave up 1 base and J gave up 0 bases, with 8 bases separating them. The CDR3 is made up of 15 amino acids.